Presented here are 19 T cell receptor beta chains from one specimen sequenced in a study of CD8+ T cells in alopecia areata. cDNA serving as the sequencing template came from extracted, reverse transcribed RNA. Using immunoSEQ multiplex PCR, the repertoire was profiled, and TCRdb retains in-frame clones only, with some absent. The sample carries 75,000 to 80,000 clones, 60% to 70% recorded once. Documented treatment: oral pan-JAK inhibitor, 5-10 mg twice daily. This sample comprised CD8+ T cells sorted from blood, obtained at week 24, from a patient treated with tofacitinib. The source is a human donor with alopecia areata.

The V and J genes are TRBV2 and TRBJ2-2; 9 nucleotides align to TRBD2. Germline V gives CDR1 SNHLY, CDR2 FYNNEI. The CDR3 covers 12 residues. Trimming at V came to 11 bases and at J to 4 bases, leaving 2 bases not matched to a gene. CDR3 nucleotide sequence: TGTGCCCTAGCGGGGAGCACCGGGGAGCTGTTTTTT. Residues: CALAGSTGELFF.

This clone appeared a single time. The CDR3 nucleotides are TGTGCCAGCAGCGACCGGAGCCCTTACGAGCAGTACTTC. Its translation: CASSDRSPYEQYF. The chain links TRBV27 to TRBJ2-7; D gene ambiguous. The CDR3 length is 13 residues. The V end was cut by 6 bases, the J end by 4 bases, with 13 bases between. Germline values: CDR1 MNHEY, CDR2 SMNVEV (reference sequence).

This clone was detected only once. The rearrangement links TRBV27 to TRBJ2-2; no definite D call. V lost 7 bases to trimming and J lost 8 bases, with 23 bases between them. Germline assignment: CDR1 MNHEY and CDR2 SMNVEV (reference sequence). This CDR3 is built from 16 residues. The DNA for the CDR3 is TGTGCCAGCACTCTTGGTACCTCCCCAACGGGTGGGGAGCTGTTTTTT. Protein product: CASTLGTSPTGGELFF.

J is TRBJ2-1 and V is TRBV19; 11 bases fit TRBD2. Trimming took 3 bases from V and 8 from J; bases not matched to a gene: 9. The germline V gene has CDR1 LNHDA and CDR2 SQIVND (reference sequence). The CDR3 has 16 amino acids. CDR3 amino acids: CASSMVAGGPGDEQFF. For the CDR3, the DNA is TGTGCCAGTAGTATGGTAGCGGGGGGGCCAGGGGATGAGCAGTTCTTC. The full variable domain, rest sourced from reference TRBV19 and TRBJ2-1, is DGGITQSPKYLFRKEGQNVTLSCEQNLNHDAMYWYRQDPGQGLRLIYYSQIVNDFQKGDIAEGYSVSREKKESFPLTVTSAQKNPTAFYLCASSMVAGGPGDEQFFGPGTRLTVL.

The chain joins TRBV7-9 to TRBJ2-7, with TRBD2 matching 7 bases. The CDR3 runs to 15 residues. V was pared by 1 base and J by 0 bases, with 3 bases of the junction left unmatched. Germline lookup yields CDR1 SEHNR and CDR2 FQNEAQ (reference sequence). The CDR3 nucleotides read TGTGCCAGCAGCTTAGACGGGACTAACTCCTACGAGCAGTACTTC. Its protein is CASSLDGTNSYEQYF.

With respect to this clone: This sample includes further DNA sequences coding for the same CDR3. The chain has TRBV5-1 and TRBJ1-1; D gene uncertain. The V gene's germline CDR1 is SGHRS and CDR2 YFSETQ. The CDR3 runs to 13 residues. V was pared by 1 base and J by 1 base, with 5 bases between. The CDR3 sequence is CASSLSRNTEAFF. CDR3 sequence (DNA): TGCGCCAGCAGCTTGTCCCGGAACACTGAAGCTTTCTTT.

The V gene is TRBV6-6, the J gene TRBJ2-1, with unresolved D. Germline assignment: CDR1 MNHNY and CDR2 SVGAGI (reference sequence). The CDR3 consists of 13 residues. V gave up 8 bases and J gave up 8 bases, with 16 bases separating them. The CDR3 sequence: CASSLARTYEQFF. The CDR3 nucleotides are TGTGCCAGCTCACTTGCTAGAACCTATGAGCAGTTCTTC.

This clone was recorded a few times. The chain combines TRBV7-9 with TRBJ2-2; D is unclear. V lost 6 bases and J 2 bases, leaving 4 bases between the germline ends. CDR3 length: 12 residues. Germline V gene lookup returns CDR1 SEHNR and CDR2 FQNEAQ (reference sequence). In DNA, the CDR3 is TGTGCCAGCAGGGTTAACACCGGGGAGCTGTTTTTT. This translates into CASRVNTGELFF. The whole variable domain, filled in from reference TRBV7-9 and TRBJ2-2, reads DTGVSQNPRHKITKRGQNVTFRCDPISEHNRLYWYRQTLGQGPEFLTYFQNEAQLEKSRLLSDRFSAERPKGSFSTLEIQRTEQGDSAMYLCASRVNTGELFFGEGSRLTVL.

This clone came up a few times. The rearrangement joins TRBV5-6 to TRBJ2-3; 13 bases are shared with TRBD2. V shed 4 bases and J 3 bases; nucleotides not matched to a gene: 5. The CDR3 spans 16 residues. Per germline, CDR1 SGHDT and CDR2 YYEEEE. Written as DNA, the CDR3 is TGTGCCAGCAGCAGGGGGACTAGCGGGAAGACAGATACGCAGTATTTT. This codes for CASSRGTSGKTDTQYF.

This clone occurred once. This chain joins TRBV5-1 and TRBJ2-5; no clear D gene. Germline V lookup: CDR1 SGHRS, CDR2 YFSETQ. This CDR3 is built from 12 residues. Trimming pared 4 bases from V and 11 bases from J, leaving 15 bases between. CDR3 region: CASSPSGIEQYF. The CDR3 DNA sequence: TGCGCCAGCAGCCCGTCGGGTATAGAGCAGTACTTC.

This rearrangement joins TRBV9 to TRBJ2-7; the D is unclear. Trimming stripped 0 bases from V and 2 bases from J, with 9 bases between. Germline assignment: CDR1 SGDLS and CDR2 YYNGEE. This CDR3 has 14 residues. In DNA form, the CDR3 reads TGTGCCAGCAGCGTAGGGCTAAACGCCTACGAGCAGTACTTC. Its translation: CASSVGLNAYEQYF.

The DNA of the CDR3 is TGTGCCAGCAGCTTGCCGGAGTCGACCTACGAGCAGTACTTC. Translating gives CASSLPESTYEQYF. This rearrangement joins TRBV5-6 to TRBJ2-7; no definite D call. This CDR3 has 14 residues. Per the germline V gene, CDR1 is SGHDT and CDR2 is YYEEEE. Trimming pared 1 base from V and 2 bases from J, leaving 10 bases between. Using reference TRBV5-6 and TRBJ2-7 for the parts outside the CDR3, the full variable domain is DAGVTQSPTHLIKTRGQQVTLRCSPKSGHDTVSWYQQALGQGPQFIFQYYEEEERQRGNFPDRFSGHQFPNYSSELNVNALLLGDSALYLCASSLPESTYEQYFGPGTRLTVT.

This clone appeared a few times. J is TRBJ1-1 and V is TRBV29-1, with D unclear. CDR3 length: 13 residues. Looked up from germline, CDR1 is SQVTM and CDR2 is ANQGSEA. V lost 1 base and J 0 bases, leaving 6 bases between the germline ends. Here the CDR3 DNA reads TGCAGCGTTGAAGTTCCGCTGAACACTGAAGCTTTCTTT. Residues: CSVEVPLNTEAFF.

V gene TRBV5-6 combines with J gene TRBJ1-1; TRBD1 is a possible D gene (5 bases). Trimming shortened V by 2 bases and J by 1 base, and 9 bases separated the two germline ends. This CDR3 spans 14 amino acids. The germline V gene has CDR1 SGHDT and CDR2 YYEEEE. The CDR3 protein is CASSFWDANTEAFF. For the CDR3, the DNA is TGTGCCAGCAGCTTCTGGGACGCGAACACTGAAGCTTTCTTT.

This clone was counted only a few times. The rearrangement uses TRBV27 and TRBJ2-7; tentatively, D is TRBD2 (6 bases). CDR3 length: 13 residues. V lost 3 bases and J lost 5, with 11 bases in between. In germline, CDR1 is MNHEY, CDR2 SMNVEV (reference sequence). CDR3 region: CASSLYGRHEQYF. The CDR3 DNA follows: TGTGCCAGCAGTTTGTACGGGAGACACGAGCAGTACTTC.

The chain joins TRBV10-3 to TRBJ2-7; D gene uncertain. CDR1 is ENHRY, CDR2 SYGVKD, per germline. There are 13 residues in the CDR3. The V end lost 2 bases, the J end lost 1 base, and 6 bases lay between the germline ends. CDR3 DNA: TGTGCCATCAGTGAGGGTTCGTCCTACGAGCAGTACTTC. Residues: CAISEGSSYEQYF.

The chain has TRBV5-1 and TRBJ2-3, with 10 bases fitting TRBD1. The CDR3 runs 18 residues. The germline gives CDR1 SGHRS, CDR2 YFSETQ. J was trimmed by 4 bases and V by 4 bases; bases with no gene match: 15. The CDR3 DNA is TGCGCCAGCAGCCCGGGGACCGGACAGGGGGATGATGCAGATACGCAGTATTTT. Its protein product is CASSPGTGQGDDADTQYF.

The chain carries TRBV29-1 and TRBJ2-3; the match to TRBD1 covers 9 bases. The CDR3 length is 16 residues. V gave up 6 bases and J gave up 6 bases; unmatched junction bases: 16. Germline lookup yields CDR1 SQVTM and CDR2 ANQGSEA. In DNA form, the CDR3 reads TGCAGCGTCCTCACTGAACAGGGGGCCAGAGCGGATACGCAGTATTTT. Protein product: CSVLTEQGARADTQYF.

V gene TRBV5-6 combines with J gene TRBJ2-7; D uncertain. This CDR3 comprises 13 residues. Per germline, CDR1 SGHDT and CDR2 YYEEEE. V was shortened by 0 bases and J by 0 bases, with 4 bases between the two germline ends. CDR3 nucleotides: TGTGCCAGCAGCTTGGGGATCTCCTACGAGCAGTACTTC. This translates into CASSLGISYEQYF.